The 2 T cell receptor beta chains presented below share a single source sample, sequenced in a study of blood T cells in healthy people across ages. The use of a sample-barcoded 5' primer and a J-beta primer mix characterized a second PCR of 7 to 11 cycles. TCRdb redid the calling of the 5' RACE reads with MiXCR, one entry per CDR3 protein. This sample has about 2 million distinct CDR3 sequences, with roughly 52% found just once. The sequencing input was blood. These receptors all come from a middle-aged woman in good health.

This clonotype was seen only a few times. J is TRBJ2-1 and V is TRBV5-1; D is perhaps TRBD2 (5 bases). CDR1 SGHRS and CDR2 YFSETQ come from the germline V gene. The CDR3 totals 14 residues. V was pared by 1 base and J by 8 bases, with 13 bases between. The CDR3 reads CASSLRYAGDEQFF. Written as DNA, the CDR3 is TGCGCCAGCAGCTTGAGGTATGCGGGCGATGAGCAGTTCTTC.

Details on this clonotype: One end of the junction varies from germline; a read error may be responsible. The CDR3 is CASSPEGRRWAQHF. The DNA for the CDR3 is TGCGCCAGCAGCCCTGAGGGCAGGCGTTGGGCCCAGCATTTT. The V and J genes are TRBV3-1 and TRBJ1-5, with unresolved D. The CDR3 sequence is 14 residues long. Per germline, CDR1 LGHDT and CDR2 YNNKEL (reference sequence).